This T cell receptor (beta chain) is from a study of control samples from healthy donors and cancer patients. The method was immunoSEQ multiplex PCR; TCRdb's version includes in-frame clones alone and lacks a portion of them. The sample consists of some 120,000 clones, more than 80% of them appearing once. The CDR3 consists of 14 residues. Germline V gene sequence: CDR1 MNHEY, CDR2 SMNVEV (reference sequence). V was trimmed by 5 bases and J by 2 bases, leaving 12 bases between them. The chain recombines TRBV27 with TRBJ1-2, with D possibly matching TRBD1 (5 bases). This receptor was obtained from a man aged 18 to 30 in good health. What was sequenced was blood. CDR3 in amino acids: CASSPGIVNYGYTF. In nucleotides, the CDR3 is TGTGCCAGCAGTCCAGGGATAGTGAACTATGGCTACACCTTC.